The 20 T cell receptor beta chains below were found in one sample sequenced in a study of technical replicates of blood from several donors. Profiled with immunoSEQ multiplex PCR; TCRdb holds only in-frame clones, not every one. The repertoire holds some 71,000 clones, with 95% to 98% as singletons. The sequenced sample was T cells isolated from PBMCs. These receptors originate from a human donor in good health.

V usage is TRBV28 and J usage is TRBJ2-2, with 9 bases matching TRBD2. There are 16 residues in the CDR3. The V gene end was trimmed by 3 bases and the J gene end by 4 bases; junction bases not matched to a gene: 6. The germline V gene encodes CDR1 MDHEN and CDR2 SYDVKM. The CDR3 protein is CASSFGLAGFTGELFF. The CDR3 nucleotides are TGTGCCAGCAGTTTTGGGCTAGCGGGATTCACCGGGGAGCTGTTTTTT.

V usage is TRBV25-1 and J usage is TRBJ2-7; the D is unclear. In germline, CDR1 is MGHDK, CDR2 SYGVNS. The CDR3 loop spans 14 amino acids. V shed 6 bases and J shed 2 bases, with 14 bases lying between them. The CDR3 loop reads CASSWRWAPYEQYF. The CDR3 bases are TGTGCCAGCAGCTGGCGATGGGCTCCCTACGAGCAGTACTTC.

This chain links TRBV28 with TRBJ2-5; D gene unclear. Trimming left V 5 bases short and J 0 bases short, with 16 bases between. Germline V gene sequence: CDR1 MDHEN, CDR2 SYDVKM. The CDR3 sequence is 16 residues long. The CDR3 loop is CASSTRLQMYQETQYF. The CDR3 bases are TGTGCCAGCAGTACACGGCTACAGATGTACCAAGAGACCCAGTACTTC.

This rearrangement joins TRBV7-2 to TRBJ2-6; no firm D call. The CDR3 runs to 15 residues. With 1 base removed from V and 0 bases from J, the gap between germline ends came to 4 bases. Per germline, CDR1 SGHTA and CDR2 FQGNSA. CDR3 residues: CASSLGLSGANVLTF. The DNA for the CDR3 is TGTGCCAGCAGCTTAGGTCTCTCTGGGGCCAACGTCCTGACTTTC.

The rearrangement links TRBV30 to TRBJ2-7, with TRBD2 identical over 14 bases. In germline, CDR1 is GTSNPN, CDR2 SVGIG (reference sequence). This CDR3 comprises 14 residues. Trimming cost V 4 bases and J 7 bases; bases outside gene matches: 6. The CDR3 region is CAWTGLAGAQEQYF. The CDR3 DNA sequence: TGTGCCTGGACGGGACTAGCGGGAGCGCAAGAGCAGTACTTC.

The V gene is TRBV29-1, the J gene TRBJ2-7; D ambiguous. Germline CDR1 and CDR2: SQVTM and ANQGSEA. This CDR3 comprises 8 residues. CDR3 residues: CSLSEQYF. In DNA, the CDR3 is TGCAGTCTTAGCGAGCAGTACTTC.

The chain joins TRBV7-3 to TRBJ2-7; perhaps TRBD2 as D (6 bases). V was clipped by 5 bases and J by 4 bases, with 18 bases between them. Germline assignment: CDR1 SGHTA and CDR2 FQGTGA. The CDR3 sequence is 15 residues long. This CDR3 is CASSPEAGKHYEQYF. The DNA of the CDR3 is TGTGCCAGCAGCCCCGAGGCGGGAAAACATTACGAGCAGTACTTC.

This clone came up once. The V gene is TRBV2, the J gene TRBJ1-1; TRBD1 agrees at 7 bases. The germline CDR1 and CDR2 sequences are SNHLY and FYNNEI. After removal of 7 bases from V and 4 bases from J, the junction contained 12 bases not matched to a gene. The CDR3 spans 15 residues. CDR3 amino acids: CASNRGALGATEAFF. DNA of the CDR3: TGTGCCAGCAACAGGGGCGCTCTAGGTGCCACTGAAGCTTTCTTT.

The V gene is TRBV5-4, the J gene TRBJ2-7; TRBD2 matches at 13 bases. V lost 4 bases, J lost 3 bases, and 7 bases stayed unmatched. Germline CDR1 SGHNT, CDR2 YYREEE (reference sequence). This CDR3 contains 16 residues. The DNA for the CDR3 is TGTGCCAGCAGCCGCGGACGGACTAGCGGGAGCTACGAGCAGTACTTC. Translated, it gives CASSRGRTSGSYEQYF.

This clone showed up just once. The chain joins TRBV10-3 to TRBJ2-7; D is perhaps TRBD2 (5 bases). With 10 bases removed from V and 1 base from J, the gap between germline ends came to 8 bases. The CDR3 is 11 residues long. The germline V gene has CDR1 ENHRY and CDR2 SYGVKD. In DNA, the CDR3 is TGTGCCAGTAGCGATTCCTACGAGCAGTACTTC. Translation gives CASSDSYEQYF.

This chain uses TRBV4-1 with TRBJ1-2; D is perhaps TRBD1 (6 bases). The CDR3 is made up of 15 amino acids. Looked up from germline, CDR1 is MGHRA and CDR2 is YSYEKL. V dropped 1 base and J dropped 4 bases, with 13 bases sitting between them. In DNA form, the CDR3 reads TGCGCCAGCAGCCAAGTCTCAGTAGGGGGCTATGGCTACACCTTC. It codes for CASSQVSVGGYGYTF.

The chain joins TRBV18 to TRBJ2-5; a weak D match, TRBD2 (6 bases). Germline CDR1 is KGHSH and CDR2 is LQKENI. V was cut by 3 bases and J by 5 bases, with 16 bases left in between. CDR3 length equals 15 residues. The CDR3 DNA is TGTGCCAGCTCACCGAGGCCGGGAGCGAAGGAGACCCAGTACTTC. Protein product: CASSPRPGAKETQYF. The variable domain in full, completed from reference TRBV18 and TRBJ2-5, reads NAGVMQNPRHLVRRRGQEARLRCSPMKGHSHVYWYRQLPEEGLKFMVYLQKENIIDESGMPKERFSAEFPKEGPSILRIQQVVRGDSAAYFCASSPRPGAKETQYFGPGTRLLVL.

The V gene is TRBV5-1, the J gene TRBJ1-1; 8 nucleotides agree with TRBD1. J lost 6 bases, V lost 6 bases, and 7 bases had no gene match. This CDR3 spans 13 amino acids. Germline CDR1 SGHRS, CDR2 YFSETQ. This CDR3 is CASTSGQVSEAFF. CDR3 bases: TGCGCCAGCACTTCGGGACAGGTATCTGAAGCTTTCTTT. Full variable domain (remainder filled in from reference TRBV5-1 and TRBJ1-1): KAGVTQTPRYLIKTRGQQVTLSCSPISGHRSVSWYQQTPGQGLQFLFEYFSETQRNKGNFPGRFSGRQFSNSRSEMNVSTLELGDSALYLCASTSGQVSEAFFGQGTRLTVV.

The chain carries TRBV5-6 and TRBJ1-1; no definite D call. Trimming took off 0 bases at V and 5 bases at J, with 8 bases between the two ends. The CDR3 totals 13 residues. Germline loops: CDR1 SGHDT, CDR2 YYEEEE. The CDR3 DNA is TGTGCCAGCAGCTTGGTCCCCCGGACTGAAGCTTTCTTT. This translates into CASSLVPRTEAFF.

The V and J genes are TRBV6-5 and TRBJ1-4, with D unresolved. Per germline, CDR1 MNHEY and CDR2 SVGAGI. The length of the CDR3 is 13 residues. V was shortened by 2 bases and J by 5 bases, with 6 bases between the two germline ends. The CDR3 DNA is TGTGCCAGCAGTTACGCTAGGAATGAAAAACTGTTTTTT. Translation: CASSYARNEKLFF.

The chain links TRBV11-2 to TRBJ1-1, with D perhaps matching TRBD1 (6 bases). V was cut by 5 bases and J by 2 bases, with 12 bases left in between. CDR1 SGHAT and CDR2 FQNNGV come from the germline V gene. This CDR3 has 14 residues. CDR3 amino acids: CASSQFRGNTEAFF. The CDR3 region has the DNA TGTGCCAGCAGCCAATTCAGGGGTAACACTGAAGCTTTCTTT.

The gene calls are TRBV2 and TRBJ2-2; D ambiguous. V dropped 4 bases and J dropped 0 bases, with 3 bases sitting between them. The CDR3 sequence is 13 residues long. Germline V CDR1 and CDR2: SNHLY, FYNNEI. In DNA, the CDR3 is TGTGCCAGCAGTGGAGCGAACACCGGGGAGCTGTTTTTT. Translation: CASSGANTGELFF. Supplemented by reference TRBV2 and TRBJ2-2, the full variable domain reads EPEVTQTPSHQVTQMGQEVILRCVPISNHLYFYWYRQILGQKVEFLVSFYNNEISEKSEIFDDQFSVERPDGSNFTLKIRSTKLEDSAMYFCASSGANTGELFFGEGSRLTVL.

V gene TRBV15 combines with J gene TRBJ1-1, with a tentative D call TRBD1 (5 bases). From germline, CDR1 is LNHNV and CDR2 YYDKDF (reference sequence). V lost 3 bases to trimming and J lost 7 bases, with 12 bases between them. The CDR3 is 13 amino acids. CDR3 sequence reads: CATSSFGGIEAFF. The CDR3 region has the DNA TGTGCCACCAGCAGTTTCGGGGGAATTGAAGCTTTCTTT.

The V and J genes are TRBV7-3 and TRBJ1-2, with D uncertain. Per the germline V gene, CDR1 is SGHTA and CDR2 is FQGTGA. This CDR3 has 15 amino acids. V lost 5 bases to trimming and J lost 5 bases, with 18 bases between them. The CDR3: CASSPSAPVAYGYTF. The CDR3 DNA is TGTGCCAGCAGCCCATCCGCACCGGTCGCTTATGGCTACACCTTC.

The J gene is TRBJ1-5, the V gene TRBV11-2; 10 bases are a match to TRBD1. CDR3 length: 15 amino acids. Germline V CDR1 and CDR2: SGHAT, FQNNGV. With V trimmed by 3 bases and J by 5 bases, 4 bases remained unmatched. CDR3 sequence (DNA): TGTGCCAGCAGCTTGGGGGGACAGGGGTATCAGCCCCAGCATTTT. This encodes CASSLGGQGYQPQHF.